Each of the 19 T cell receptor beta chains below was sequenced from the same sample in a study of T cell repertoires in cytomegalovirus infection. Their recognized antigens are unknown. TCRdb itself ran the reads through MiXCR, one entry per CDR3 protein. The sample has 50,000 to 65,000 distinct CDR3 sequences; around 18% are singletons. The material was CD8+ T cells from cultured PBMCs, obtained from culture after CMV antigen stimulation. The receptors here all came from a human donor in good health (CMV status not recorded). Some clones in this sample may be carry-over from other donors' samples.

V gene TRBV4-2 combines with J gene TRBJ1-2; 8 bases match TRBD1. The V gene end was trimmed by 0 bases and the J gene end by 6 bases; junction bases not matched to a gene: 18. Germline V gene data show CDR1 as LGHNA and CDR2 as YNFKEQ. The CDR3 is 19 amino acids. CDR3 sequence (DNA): TGTGCCAGCAGCCAAGATCACTTCGGTAGCGGACAGGGATTGAATGGCTACACCTTC. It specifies CASSQDHFGSGQGLNGYTF.

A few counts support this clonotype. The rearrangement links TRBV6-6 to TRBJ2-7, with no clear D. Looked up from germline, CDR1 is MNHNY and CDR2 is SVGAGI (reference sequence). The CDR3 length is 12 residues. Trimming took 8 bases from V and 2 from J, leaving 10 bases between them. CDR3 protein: CASLDGPYEQYF. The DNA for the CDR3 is TGTGCCAGCCTAGATGGCCCCTACGAGCAGTACTTC.

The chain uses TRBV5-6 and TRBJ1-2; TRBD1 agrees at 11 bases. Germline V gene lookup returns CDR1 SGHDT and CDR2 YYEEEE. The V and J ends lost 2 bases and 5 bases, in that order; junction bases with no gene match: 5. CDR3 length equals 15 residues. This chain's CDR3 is CASSFGTGGLYGYTF. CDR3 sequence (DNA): TGTGCCAGCAGCTTCGGGACAGGGGGATTATATGGCTACACCTTC.

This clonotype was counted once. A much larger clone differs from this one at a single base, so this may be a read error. The CDR3 DNA reads as TGTGCCAGCAGCTTAGAGGGAGGATCCGACACCAGGGAGCTGTTTTTT. Its protein product is CASSLEGGSDTRELFF. The rearrangement links TRBV7-6 to TRBJ2-2, with TRBD2 as a possible D gene (6 bases). Germline V gives CDR1 SGHVS, CDR2 FNYEAQ. The CDR3 covers 16 residues.

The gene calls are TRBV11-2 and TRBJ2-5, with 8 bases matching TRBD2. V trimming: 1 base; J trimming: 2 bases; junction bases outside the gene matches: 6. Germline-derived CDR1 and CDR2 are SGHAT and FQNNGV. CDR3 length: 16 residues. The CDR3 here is CASSLVPAGDQETQYF. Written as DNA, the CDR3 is TGTGCCAGCAGCTTAGTTCCAGCGGGGGATCAAGAGACCCAGTACTTC.

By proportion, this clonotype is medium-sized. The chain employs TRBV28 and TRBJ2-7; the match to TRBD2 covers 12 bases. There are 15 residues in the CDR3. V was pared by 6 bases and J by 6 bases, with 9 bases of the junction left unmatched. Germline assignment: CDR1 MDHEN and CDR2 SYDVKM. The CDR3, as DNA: TGTGCCAGCAGACCTACTAGCGGGAGGCCGGGCGAGCAGTACTTC. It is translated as CASRPTSGRPGEQYF.

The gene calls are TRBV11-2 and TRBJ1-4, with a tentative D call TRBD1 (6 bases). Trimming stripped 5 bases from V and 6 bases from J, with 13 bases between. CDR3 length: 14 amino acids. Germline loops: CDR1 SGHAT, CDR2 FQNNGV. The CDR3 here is CASSGGDTYEKLFF. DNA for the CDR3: TGTGCCAGCAGCGGGGGGGACACCTATGAAAAACTGTTTTTT.

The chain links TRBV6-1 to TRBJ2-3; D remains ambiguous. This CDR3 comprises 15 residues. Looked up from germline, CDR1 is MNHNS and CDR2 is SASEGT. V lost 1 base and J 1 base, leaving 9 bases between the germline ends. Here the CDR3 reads CASSEGQVGTDTQYF. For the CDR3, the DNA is TGTGCCAGCAGTGAAGGGCAGGTGGGCACAGATACGCAGTATTTT.

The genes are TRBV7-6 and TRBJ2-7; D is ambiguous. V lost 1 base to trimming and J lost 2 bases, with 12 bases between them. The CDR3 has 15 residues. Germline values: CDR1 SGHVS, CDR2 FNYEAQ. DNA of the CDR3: TGTGCCAGCAGCTTAGGAGTTAAGGGCGCCTACGAGCAGTACTTC. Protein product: CASSLGVKGAYEQYF.

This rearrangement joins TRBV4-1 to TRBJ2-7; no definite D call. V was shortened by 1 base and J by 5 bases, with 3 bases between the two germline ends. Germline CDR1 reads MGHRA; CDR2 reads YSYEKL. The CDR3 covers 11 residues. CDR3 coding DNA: TGCGCCAGCAGCCAAGGAGACGAGCAGTACTTC. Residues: CASSQGDEQYF.

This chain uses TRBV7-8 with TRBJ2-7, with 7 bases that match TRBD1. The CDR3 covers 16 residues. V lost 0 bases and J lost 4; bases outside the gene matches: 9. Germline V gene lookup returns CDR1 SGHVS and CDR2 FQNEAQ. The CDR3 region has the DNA TGTGCCAGCAGCTTAGCCCACAGGGGTCGCTTTTACGAGCAGTACTTC. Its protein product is CASSLAHRGRFYEQYF.

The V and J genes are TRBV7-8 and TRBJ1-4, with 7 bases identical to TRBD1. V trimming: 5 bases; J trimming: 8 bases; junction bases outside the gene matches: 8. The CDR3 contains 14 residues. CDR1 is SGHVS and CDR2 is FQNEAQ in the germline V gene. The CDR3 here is CASSPTGTKEKLFF. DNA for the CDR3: TGTGCCAGCAGCCCGACAGGGACGAAGGAAAAACTGTTTTTT.

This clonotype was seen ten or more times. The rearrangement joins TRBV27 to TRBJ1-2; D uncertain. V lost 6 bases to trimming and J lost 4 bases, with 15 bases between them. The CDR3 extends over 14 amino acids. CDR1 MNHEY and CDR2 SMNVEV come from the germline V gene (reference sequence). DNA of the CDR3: TGTGCCAGCAGCCTATCCACGGGTCTCTATGGCTACACCTTC. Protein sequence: CASSLSTGLYGYTF.

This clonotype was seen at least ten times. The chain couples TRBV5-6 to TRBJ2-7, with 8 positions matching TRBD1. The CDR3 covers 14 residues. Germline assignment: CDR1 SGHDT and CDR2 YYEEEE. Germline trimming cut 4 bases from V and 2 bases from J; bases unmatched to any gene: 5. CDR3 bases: TGTGCCAGCAGCCCCGGGACAGGCGCCTACGAGCAGTACTTC. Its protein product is CASSPGTGAYEQYF.

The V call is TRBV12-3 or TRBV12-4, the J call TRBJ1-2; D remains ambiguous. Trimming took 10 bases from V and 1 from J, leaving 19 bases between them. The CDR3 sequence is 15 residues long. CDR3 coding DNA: TGTGCCACCTCGTTTAGTCCCAGCGGTAACTATGGCTACACCTTC. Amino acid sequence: CATSFSPSGNYGYTF.

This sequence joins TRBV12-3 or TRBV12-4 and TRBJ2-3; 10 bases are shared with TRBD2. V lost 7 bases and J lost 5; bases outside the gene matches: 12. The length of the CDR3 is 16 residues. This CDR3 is CASTEIGAGGRDTQYF. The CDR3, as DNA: TGTGCCAGCACCGAAATCGGAGCGGGGGGGCGAGATACGCAGTATTTT.

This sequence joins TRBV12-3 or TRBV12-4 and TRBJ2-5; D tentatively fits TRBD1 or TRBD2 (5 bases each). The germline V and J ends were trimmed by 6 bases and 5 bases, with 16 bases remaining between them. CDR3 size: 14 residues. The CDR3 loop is CASSPGRLDETQYF. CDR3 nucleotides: TGTGCCAGCAGCCCGGGACGTTTAGATGAGACCCAGTACTTC.

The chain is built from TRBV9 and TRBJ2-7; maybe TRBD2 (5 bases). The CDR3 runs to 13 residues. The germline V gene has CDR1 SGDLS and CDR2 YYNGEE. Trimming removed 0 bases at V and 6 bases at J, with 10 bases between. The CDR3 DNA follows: TGTGCCAGCAGCGTAGGGAAGGCGGGCGAGCAGTACTTC. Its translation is CASSVGKAGEQYF. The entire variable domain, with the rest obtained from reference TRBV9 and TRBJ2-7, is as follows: DSGVTQTPKHLITATGQRVTLRCSPRSGDLSVYWYQQSLDQGLQFLIQYYNGEERAKGNILERFSAQQFPDLHSELNLSSLELGDSALYFCASSVGKAGEQYFGPGTRLTVT.

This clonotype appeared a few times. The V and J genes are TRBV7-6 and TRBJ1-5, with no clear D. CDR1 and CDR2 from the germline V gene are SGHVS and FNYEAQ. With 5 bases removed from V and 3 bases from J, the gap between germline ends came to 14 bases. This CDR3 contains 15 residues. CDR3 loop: CASSRGGSVNQPQHF. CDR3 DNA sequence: TGTGCCAGCAGCAGAGGAGGGTCCGTCAATCAGCCCCAGCATTTT.